The clone carrying this T cell receptor (beta chain) was seen repeatedly, ten times or more. The sample is drawn from a study of blood T cell repertoires in COVID-19. Overall study: The analysed material was cDNA or gDNA that came from T cells, B-cell-depleted T cells, or PBMCs.

Seattle-derived patients entered the study during active infection and were followed longitudinally. With 5 bases clipped from V and 2 bases from J, the junction kept 8 bases outside the gene matches. Per the germline V gene, CDR1 is SGHNT and CDR2 is YENEEA. The CDR3 totals 16 residues. Source study methods: For nucleated cells, counts were estimated from reference gene primer amplification. The protocol was immunoSEQ multiplex PCR, while the TCRdb copy is restricted to in-frame clones and leaves out a portion. From that table come the V and J calls and clone size; the DNA was used to work out D and trimming. This table has approximately 200,000 clones, 80% to 90% appearing once.

This receptor was obtained from a woman older than 75 with COVID-19, enrolled during active disease. Material for sequencing was peripheral blood. The chain combines TRBV11-3 with TRBJ2-5; TRBD1 agrees at 10 bases. In DNA, the CDR3 is TGTGCCAGCAGCACTCGACAGGGGGCTTGGCAAGAGACCCAGTACTTC. Amino acid sequence: CASSTRQGAWQETQYF.